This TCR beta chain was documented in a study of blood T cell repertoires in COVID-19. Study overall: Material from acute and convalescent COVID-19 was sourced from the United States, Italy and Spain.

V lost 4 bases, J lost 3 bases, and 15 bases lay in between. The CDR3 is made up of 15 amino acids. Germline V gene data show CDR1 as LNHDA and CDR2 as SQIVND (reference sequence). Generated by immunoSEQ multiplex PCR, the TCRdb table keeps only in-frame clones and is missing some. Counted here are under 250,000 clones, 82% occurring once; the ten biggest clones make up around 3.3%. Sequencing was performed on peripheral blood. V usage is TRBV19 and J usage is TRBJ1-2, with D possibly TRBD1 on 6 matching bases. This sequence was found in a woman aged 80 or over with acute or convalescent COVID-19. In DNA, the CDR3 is TGTGCCAGTAGTACAAACAGGGAAATAGACTATGGCTACACCTTC. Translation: CASSTNREIDYGYTF.